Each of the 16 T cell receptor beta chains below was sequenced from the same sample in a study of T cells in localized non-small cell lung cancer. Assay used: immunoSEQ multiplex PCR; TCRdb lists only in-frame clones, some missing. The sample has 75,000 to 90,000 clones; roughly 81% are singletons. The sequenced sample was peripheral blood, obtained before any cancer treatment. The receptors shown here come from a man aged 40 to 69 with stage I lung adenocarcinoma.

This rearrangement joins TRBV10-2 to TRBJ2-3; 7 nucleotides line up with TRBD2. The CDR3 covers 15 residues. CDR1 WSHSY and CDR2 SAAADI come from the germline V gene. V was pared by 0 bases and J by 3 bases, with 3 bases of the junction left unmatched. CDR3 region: CASSESAGATDTQYF. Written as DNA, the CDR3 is TGCGCCAGCAGTGAGTCGGCGGGAGCGACAGATACGCAGTATTTT.

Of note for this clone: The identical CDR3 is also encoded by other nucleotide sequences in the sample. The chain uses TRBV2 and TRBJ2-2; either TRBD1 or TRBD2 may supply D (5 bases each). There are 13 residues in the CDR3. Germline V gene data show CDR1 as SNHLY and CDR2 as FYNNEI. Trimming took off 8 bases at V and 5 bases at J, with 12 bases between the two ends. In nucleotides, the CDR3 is TGTGCCAGCCGCGGTGGGGGAACCGGGGAGCTGTTTTTT. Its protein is CASRGGGTGELFF.

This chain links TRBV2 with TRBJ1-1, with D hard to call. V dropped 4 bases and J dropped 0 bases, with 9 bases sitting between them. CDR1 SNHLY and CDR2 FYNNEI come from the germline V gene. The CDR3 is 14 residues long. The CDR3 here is CASSAGVLNTEAFF. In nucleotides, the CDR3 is TGTGCCAGCAGTGCTGGAGTTTTGAACACTGAAGCTTTCTTT.

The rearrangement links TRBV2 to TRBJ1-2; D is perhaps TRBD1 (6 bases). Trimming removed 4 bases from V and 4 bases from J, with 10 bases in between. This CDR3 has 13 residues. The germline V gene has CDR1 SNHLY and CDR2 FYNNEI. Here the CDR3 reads CASSAQGFYGYTF. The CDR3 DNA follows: TGTGCCAGCAGTGCACAGGGTTTCTATGGCTACACCTTC.

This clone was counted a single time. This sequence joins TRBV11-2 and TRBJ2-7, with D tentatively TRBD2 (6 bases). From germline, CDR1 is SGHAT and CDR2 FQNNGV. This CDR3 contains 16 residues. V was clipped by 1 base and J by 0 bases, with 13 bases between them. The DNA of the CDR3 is TGTGCCAGCAGCTTAGGCCCTAGCGCGAGCTCCTACGAGCAGTACTTC. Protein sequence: CASSLGPSASSYEQYF.

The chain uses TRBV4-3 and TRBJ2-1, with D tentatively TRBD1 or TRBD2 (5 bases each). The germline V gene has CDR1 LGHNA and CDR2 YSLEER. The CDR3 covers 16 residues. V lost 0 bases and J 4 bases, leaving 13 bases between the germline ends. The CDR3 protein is CASSQDGQGAYNEQFF. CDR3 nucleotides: TGCGCCAGCAGCCAAGATGGGCAGGGAGCGTACAATGAGCAGTTCTTC.

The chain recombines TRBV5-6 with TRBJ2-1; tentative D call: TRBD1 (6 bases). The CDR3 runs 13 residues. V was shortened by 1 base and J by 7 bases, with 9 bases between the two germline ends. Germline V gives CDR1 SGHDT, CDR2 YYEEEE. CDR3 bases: TGTGCCAGCAGCTTGACAGGGAGAAATGAGCAGTTCTTC. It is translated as CASSLTGRNEQFF. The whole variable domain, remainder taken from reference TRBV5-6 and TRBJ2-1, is DAGVTQSPTHLIKTRGQQVTLRCSPKSGHDTVSWYQQALGQGPQFIFQYYEEEERQRGNFPDRFSGHQFPNYSSELNVNALLLGDSALYLCASSLTGRNEQFFGPGTRLTVL.

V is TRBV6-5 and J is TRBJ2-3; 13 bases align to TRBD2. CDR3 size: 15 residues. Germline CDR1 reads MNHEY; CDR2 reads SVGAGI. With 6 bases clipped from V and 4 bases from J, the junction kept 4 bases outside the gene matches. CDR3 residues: CASRLTSGRSDTQYF. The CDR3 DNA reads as TGTGCCAGCAGACTGACTAGCGGGAGGTCAGATACGCAGTATTTT.

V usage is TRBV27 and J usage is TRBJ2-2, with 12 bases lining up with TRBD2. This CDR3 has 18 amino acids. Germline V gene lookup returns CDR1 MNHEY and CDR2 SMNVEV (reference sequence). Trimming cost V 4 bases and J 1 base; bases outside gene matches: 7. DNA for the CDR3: TGTGCCAGCAGTTCACCCGGACTAGCGGGGATGAACACCGGGGAGCTGTTTTTT. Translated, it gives CASSSPGLAGMNTGELFF.

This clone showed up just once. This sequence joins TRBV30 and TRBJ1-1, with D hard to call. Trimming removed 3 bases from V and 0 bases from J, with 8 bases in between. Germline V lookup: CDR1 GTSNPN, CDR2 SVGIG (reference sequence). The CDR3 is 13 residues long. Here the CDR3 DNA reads TGTGCCTGGAGGGTTACAGTGAACACTGAAGCTTTCTTT. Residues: CAWRVTVNTEAFF. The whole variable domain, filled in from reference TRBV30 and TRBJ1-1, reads SQTIHQWPATLVQPVGSPLSLECTVEGTSNPNLYWYRQAAGRGLQLLFYSVGIGQISSEVPQNLSASRPQDRQFILSSKKLLLSDSGFYLCAWRVTVNTEAFFGQGTRLTVV.

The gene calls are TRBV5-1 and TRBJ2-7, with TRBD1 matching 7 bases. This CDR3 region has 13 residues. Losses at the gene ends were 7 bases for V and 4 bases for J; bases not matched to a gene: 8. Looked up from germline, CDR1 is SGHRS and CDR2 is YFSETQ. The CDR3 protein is CASSGTEVYEQYF. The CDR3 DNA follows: TGCGCCAGCTCGGGGACAGAAGTGTACGAGCAGTACTTC.

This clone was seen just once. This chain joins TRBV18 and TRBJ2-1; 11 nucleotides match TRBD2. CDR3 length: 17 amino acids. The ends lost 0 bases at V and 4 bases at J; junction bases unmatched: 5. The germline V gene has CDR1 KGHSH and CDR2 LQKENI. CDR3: CASSPPSGGGVYNEQFF. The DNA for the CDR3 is TGTGCCAGCTCACCACCTAGCGGGGGGGGTGTTTACAATGAGCAGTTCTTC.

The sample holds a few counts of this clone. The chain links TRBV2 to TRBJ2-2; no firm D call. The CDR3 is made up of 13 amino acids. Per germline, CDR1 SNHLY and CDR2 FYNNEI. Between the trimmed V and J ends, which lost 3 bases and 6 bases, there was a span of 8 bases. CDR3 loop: CASSDSRPGELFF. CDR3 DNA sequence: TGTGCCAGCAGTGATTCGCGGCCCGGGGAGCTGTTTTTT.

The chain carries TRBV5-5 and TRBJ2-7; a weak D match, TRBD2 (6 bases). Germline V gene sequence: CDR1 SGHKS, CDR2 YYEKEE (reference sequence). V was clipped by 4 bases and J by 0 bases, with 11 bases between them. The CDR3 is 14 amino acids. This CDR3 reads CASSRDFYSYEQYF. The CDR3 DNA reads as TGTGCCAGCAGCCGGGACTTTTACTCCTACGAGCAGTACTTC.

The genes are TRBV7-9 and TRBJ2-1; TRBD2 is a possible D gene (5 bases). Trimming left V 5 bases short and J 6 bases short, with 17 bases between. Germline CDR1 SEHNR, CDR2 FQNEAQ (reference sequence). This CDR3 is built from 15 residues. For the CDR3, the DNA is TGTGCCAGCAGCCCGCGGGTGGTTGTATCCAATGAGCAGTTCTTC. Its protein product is CASSPRVVVSNEQFF.

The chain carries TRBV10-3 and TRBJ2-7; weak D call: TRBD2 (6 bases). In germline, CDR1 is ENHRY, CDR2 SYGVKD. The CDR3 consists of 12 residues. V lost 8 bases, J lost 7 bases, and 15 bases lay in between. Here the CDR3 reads CAIGWDSREQYF. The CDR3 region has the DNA TGTGCCATCGGATGGGACTCTCGGGAGCAGTACTTC.